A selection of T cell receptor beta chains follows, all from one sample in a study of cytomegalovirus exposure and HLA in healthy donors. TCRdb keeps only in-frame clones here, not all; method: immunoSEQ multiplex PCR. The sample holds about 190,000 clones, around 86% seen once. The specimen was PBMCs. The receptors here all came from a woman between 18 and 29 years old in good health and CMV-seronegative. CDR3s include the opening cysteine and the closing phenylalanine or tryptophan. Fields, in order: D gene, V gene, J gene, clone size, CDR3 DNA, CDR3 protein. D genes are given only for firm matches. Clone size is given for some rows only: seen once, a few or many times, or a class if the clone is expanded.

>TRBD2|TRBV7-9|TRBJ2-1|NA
TGTGCCAGCAGCTTATCATTTAGCGGGAACTCCTACAATGAGCAGTTCTTC
CASSLSFSGNSYNEQFF
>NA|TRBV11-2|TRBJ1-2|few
TGTGCCAGCAGCGTCAGGGGTAACTATGGCTACACCTTC
CASSVRGNYGYTF
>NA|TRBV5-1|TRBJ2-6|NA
TGCGCCAGCAAAACGTGGAGCTCTGGGGCCAACGTCCTGACTTTC
CASKTWSSGANVLTF
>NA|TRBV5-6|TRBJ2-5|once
TGTGCCAGCAGCGTGAAGTGGGGGCAGGGGACCCAGTACTTC
CASSVKWGQGTQYF
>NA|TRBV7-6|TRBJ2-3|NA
TGTGCCAGCAGCTTAGAGGGGGCAGATACGCAGTATTTT
CASSLEGADTQYF
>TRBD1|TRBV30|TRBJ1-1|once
TGTGCCTGGGGTAGGACAGGGGTCACTGAAGCTTTCTTT
CAWGRTGVTEAFF
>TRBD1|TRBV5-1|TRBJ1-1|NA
TGCGCCAGCAGCTCAGGACAGGGAAACACTGAAGCTTTCTTT
CASSSGQGNTEAFF
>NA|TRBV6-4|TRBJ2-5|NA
TGTGCCAGCAGTGACAGGAGGGAGACCCAGTACTTC
CASSDRRETQYF
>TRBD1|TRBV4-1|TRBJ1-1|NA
TGCGCCAGCAGCCTCCGGGACAGGGATGGAACTGAAGCTTTCTTT
CASSLRDRDGTEAFF
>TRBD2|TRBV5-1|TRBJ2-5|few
TGCGCCAGCAGCCAGAGGACTAGCTTTTCACAAGAGACCCAGTACTTC
CASSQRTSFSQETQYF
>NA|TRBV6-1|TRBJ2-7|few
TGTGCCAGCGTAATTACAGGGATCGACGAGCAGTACTTC
CASVITGIDEQYF
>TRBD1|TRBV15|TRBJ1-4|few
TGTGCCACCAGCAGAGATGGACAGGAAAATGAAAAACTGTTTTTT
CATSRDGQENEKLFF
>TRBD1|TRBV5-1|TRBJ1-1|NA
TGCGCCAGCACCAAGGACAGGGGTAACACTGAAGCTTTCTTT
CASTKDRGNTEAFF
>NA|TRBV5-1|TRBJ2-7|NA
TGCGCCAGCAGCCCTAACTTAGTCTACGAGCAGTACTTC
CASSPNLVYEQYF
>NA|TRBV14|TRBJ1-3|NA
TGTGCCAGCAGCCAAGGGGAGCCTGTCTCTGGAAACACCATATATTTT
CASSQGEPVSGNTIYF
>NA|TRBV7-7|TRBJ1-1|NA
TGTGCCAGCAGCTTAGTACGGGGATCTGAAGCTTTCTTT
CASSLVRGSEAFF
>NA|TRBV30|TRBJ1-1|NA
TGTGCCTGGAAGGGGGGGCCCAGCACTGAAGCTTTCTTT
CAWKGGPSTEAFF
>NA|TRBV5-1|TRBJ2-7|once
TGCGCCAGCAGCTCGGGCTACGAGCAGTACTTC
CASSSGYEQYF
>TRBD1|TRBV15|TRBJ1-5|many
TGTGCCACCAGCAGGGCTCAGGGGGCAGAACAGCCCCAGCATTTT
CATSRAQGAEQPQHF
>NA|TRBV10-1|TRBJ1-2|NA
TGCGCCAGCAGTGGTCCGGTTAACTATGGCTACACCTTC
CASSGPVNYGYTF
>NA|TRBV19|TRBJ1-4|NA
TGTGCCAACACACTAACCACAAATGAAAAACTGTTTTTT
CANTLTTNEKLFF
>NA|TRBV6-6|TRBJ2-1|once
TGTGCCAGCTCGGGAATGGAGCAGTTCTTC
CASSGMEQFF
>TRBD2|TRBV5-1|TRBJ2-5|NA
TGCGCCAGCAGCTTTGGGGCTAGCGGGGACCAAGAGACCCAGTACTTC
CASSFGASGDQETQYF
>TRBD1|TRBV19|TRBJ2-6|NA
TGTGCCAGTACCCCAGGGGGCGCGCCTGGGGCCAACGTCCTGACTTTC
CASTPGGAPGANVLTF
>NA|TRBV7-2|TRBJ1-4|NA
TGTGCCAGCAGCTTAGTGGGCGGGGGTAATAATGAAAAACTGTTTTTT
CASSLVGGGNNEKLFF